These 32 T cell receptor beta chains were sequenced from one sample in a study of T cell responses to AZD1222 COVID-19 vaccine. TCRdb keeps only in-frame clones here, not all; method: immunoSEQ multiplex PCR. Found here are some 130,000 clones, roughly 91% of them singletons; the top ten hold under 3.5%. The input for sequencing was peripheral blood, taken on day 0 of AZD1222 vaccination. The receptors come from an adult in good health.

The chain employs TRBV5-6 and TRBJ2-7; D ambiguous. This CDR3 has 13 residues. The germline V gene encodes CDR1 SGHDT and CDR2 YYEEEE. V lost 1 base and J lost 3, with 8 bases in between. This CDR3 reads CASSLRLLYEQYF. CDR3 nucleotides: TGTGCCAGCAGCTTGCGGCTTCTCTACGAGCAGTACTTC.

The chain is built from TRBV6-2 or TRBV6-3 and TRBJ2-1; D gene uncertain. The CDR3 has 14 amino acids. Germline CDR1 reads MNHEY; CDR2 reads SVGEGT. V was trimmed by 2 bases and J by 1 base, leaving 6 bases between them. The CDR3 region is CASSYPSSYNEQFF. As DNA, the CDR3 is TGTGCCAGCAGTTACCCTTCATCCTACAATGAGCAGTTCTTC.

The chain is built from TRBV4-3 and TRBJ2-7; D remains unclear. The CDR3 sequence is 15 residues long. CDR1 and CDR2 (germline): LGHNA, YSLEER. Deletions cut 2 bases from V and 2 bases from J, with 13 bases between. The CDR3 sequence is CASSQTTLNPYEQYF. Here the CDR3 DNA reads TGCGCCAGCAGCCAAACTACCTTAAACCCCTACGAGCAGTACTTC.

The gene calls are TRBV3-1 (or the pseudogene TRBV3-2) and TRBJ2-5; TRBD1 is a possible D gene (5 bases). The CDR3 is made up of 16 amino acids. The germline gives CDR1 LGHDT, CDR2 YNNKEL (reference sequence). The V gene lost 0 bases and the J gene lost 2 bases, with 13 bases spanning the gap. The CDR3, as DNA: TGTGCCAGCAGCCAAGATAGGGGCAGGGATCAAGAGACCCAGTACTTC. It specifies CASSQDRGRDQETQYF.

The genes are TRBV6-5 and TRBJ2-5; 8 nucleotides match TRBD1. CDR3 length: 15 residues. Germline V gene sequence: CDR1 MNHEY, CDR2 SVGAGI. V was pared by 3 bases and J by 5 bases, with 8 bases of the junction left unmatched. The CDR3 DNA reads as TGTGCCAGCAGTTATCGGCAGGGGGCGGGGGAGACCCAGTACTTC. This encodes CASSYRQGAGETQYF.

The J gene is TRBJ2-1, the V gene TRBV18; 9 nucleotides agree with TRBD2. The V and J ends lost 3 bases and 2 bases, in that order; junction bases with no gene match: 2. CDR1 KGHSH and CDR2 LQKENI come from the germline V gene. The CDR3 totals 15 residues. CDR3 loop: CASSPLAGTYNEQFF. The CDR3 nucleotides are TGTGCCAGCTCACCCCTAGCGGGAACCTACAATGAGCAGTTCTTC.

The chain employs TRBV15 and TRBJ2-7; TRBD2 matches 8 bases. The CDR3 is made up of 15 amino acids. The V gene's germline CDR1 is LNHNV and CDR2 YYDKDF (reference sequence). V lost 0 bases to trimming and J lost 3 bases; unmatched junction nucleotides: 4. CDR3 in amino acids: CATSRDLSGIYEQYF. The CDR3 DNA reads TGTGCCACCAGCAGAGACCTTAGCGGGATCTACGAGCAGTACTTC.

In this sample, this clone turned up a few times. The chain couples TRBV18 to TRBJ2-7; TRBD1 matches 7 bases. This CDR3 region has 15 residues. Germline V lookup: CDR1 KGHSH, CDR2 LQKENI. Losses at the gene ends were 3 bases for V and 0 bases for J; bases not matched to a gene: 5. CDR3: CASSPGQASSYEQYF. The CDR3 DNA sequence: TGTGCCAGCTCACCCGGACAGGCGAGCTCCTACGAGCAGTACTTC.

CDR3 in amino acids: CASSNGFNYGYTF. The CDR3 coding sequence is TGTGCCAGCAGTAACGGCTTTAACTATGGCTACACCTTC. The chain carries TRBV6-5 and TRBJ1-2; no reliable D call. Trimming shortened V by 5 bases and J by 1 base, and 8 bases separated the two germline ends. Per the germline V gene, CDR1 is MNHEY and CDR2 is SVGAGI. The CDR3 consists of 13 residues.

The V gene is TRBV20-1, the J gene TRBJ2-7; the D gene is possibly TRBD2 (5 bases). Germline CDR1 is DFQATT and CDR2 is SNEGSKA (reference sequence). Trimming took 6 bases from V and 4 from J, leaving 10 bases between them. The CDR3 has 11 amino acids. This CDR3 reads CSAPLGYEQYF. CDR3 bases: TGCAGTGCCCCACTAGGTTACGAGCAGTACTTC.

The CDR3 sequence is CASSQGAGTFMNTEAFF. The CDR3 nucleotides read TGTGCCAGCAGCCAAGGAGCCGGGACATTCATGAACACTGAAGCTTTCTTT. V and J are TRBV4-2 and TRBJ1-1; D is possibly TRBD1 (6 bases). Trimming took 1 base from V and 0 from J, leaving 15 bases between them. The CDR3 sequence is 17 residues long. CDR1 is LGHNA, CDR2 YNFKEQ, per germline.

The rearrangement links TRBV10-1 to TRBJ2-7; possibly TRBD1 for D (6 bases). Germline V gene lookup returns CDR1 WNHNN and CDR2 SYGVQD (reference sequence). V was shortened by 5 bases and J by 4 bases, with 12 bases between the two germline ends. The CDR3 contains 13 residues. The CDR3, as DNA: TGCGCCAGCAGTACGGGACAAAATTACGAGCAGTACTTC. Its protein is CASSTGQNYEQYF.

The J gene is TRBJ2-7, the V gene TRBV12-5, with 8 bases aligning to TRBD2. Unmatched junction bases numbered 8, after V lost 1 base and J lost 3 bases. Germline loops: CDR1 LGHNT, CDR2 FRNRAP. This CDR3 spans 16 amino acids. CDR3 in amino acids: CASGLAPRSGSYEQYF. As DNA, the CDR3 is TGTGCTAGTGGTTTGGCCCCCCGGAGCGGGAGCTACGAGCAGTACTTC.

With respect to this clone: Other DNA sequences in the same sample also yield this CDR3. The chain joins TRBV9 to TRBJ1-1, with D possibly TRBD1 on 6 matching bases. V lost 0 bases and J lost 1, with 7 bases in between. CDR3 length: 14 amino acids. Germline values: CDR1 SGDLS, CDR2 YYNGEE. In DNA form, the CDR3 reads TGTGCCAGCAGCGTAGTGGGACAGAACACTGAAGCTTTCTTT. It is translated as CASSVVGQNTEAFF.

This clone came up once. J is TRBJ1-5 and V is TRBV7-9, with D maybe TRBD1 (5 bases). V was trimmed by 1 base and J by 2 bases, leaving 12 bases between them. The CDR3 loop spans 16 amino acids. Germline assignment: CDR1 SEHNR and CDR2 FQNEAQ (reference sequence). CDR3 DNA: TGTGCCAGCAGCTTAGGCTGGGGGTTGCGCAATCAGCCCCAGCATTTT. Amino acids: CASSLGWGLRNQPQHF.

This sequence joins TRBV15 and TRBJ2-7; 14 bases map to TRBD2. J was trimmed by 6 bases and V by 5 bases; bases with no gene match: 3. Germline CDR1 is LNHNV and CDR2 is YYDKDF (reference sequence). The CDR3 length is 14 residues. DNA of the CDR3: TGTGCCACCAGCTACGGGACTAGCGGGAGCGAGCAGTACTTC. Translated, it gives CATSYGTSGSEQYF.

A single count supports this clone. This chain connects TRBV29-1 to TRBJ2-5, with D perhaps matching TRBD1 (5 bases). Trimming shortened V by 1 base and J by 5 bases, and 11 bases separated the two germline ends. This CDR3 is 13 amino acids long. Germline V gene sequence: CDR1 SQVTM, CDR2 ANQGSEA. CDR3 in DNA: TGCAGCGTTGAAGGGGGCGCGGTCGAGACCCAGTACTTC. It is translated as CSVEGGAVETQYF.

The CDR3 is CATSRDPNQPQHF. CDR3 sequence (DNA): TGTGCCACCAGCAGAGATCCCAATCAGCCCCAGCATTTT. The chain couples TRBV15 to TRBJ1-5; D gene ambiguous. Germline V gene data show CDR1 as LNHNV and CDR2 as YYDKDF (reference sequence). V was clipped by 0 bases and J by 3 bases, with 3 bases between them. The CDR3 has 13 amino acids.

The V call is TRBV10-3, the J call TRBJ1-6, with D hard to call. The V end was cut by 3 bases, the J end by 10 bases, with 13 bases between. There are 14 residues in the CDR3. Germline V gives CDR1 ENHRY, CDR2 SYGVKD. The CDR3 nucleotides read TGTGCCATCAGTGACCGGGAGAGTGGGTCACCCCTCCACTTT. This gives the protein CAISDRESGSPLHF.

This clone was seen just once. V is TRBV6-5 and J is TRBJ2-5; TRBD1 agrees at 11 bases. Unmatched junction bases numbered 8, after V lost 6 bases and J lost 5 bases. Germline CDR1 and CDR2: MNHEY and SVGAGI. The CDR3 length is 15 residues. The chain's CDR3 is CASRFRDRGTETQYF. CDR3 sequence (DNA): TGTGCCAGCAGATTTCGGGACAGGGGGACGGAGACCCAGTACTTC.

This clone came up once. V gene TRBV30 combines with J gene TRBJ2-1; no clear D gene. V lost 2 bases and J lost 7, with 9 bases in between. The CDR3 covers 12 residues. Germline loops: CDR1 GTSNPN, CDR2 SVGIG (reference sequence). CDR3 coding DNA: TGTGCCTGGAGTAGGGCCACTAATGAGCAGTTCTTC. It encodes CAWSRATNEQFF.

The CDR3 region is CASSYEGGGTGELFF. The CDR3 region has the DNA TGTGCCAGCAGTTACGAGGGAGGGGGTACCGGGGAGCTGTTTTTT. The chain uses TRBV6-5 and TRBJ2-2; weak D call: TRBD2 (7 bases). Trimming stripped 2 bases from V and 5 bases from J, with 12 bases between. Per germline, CDR1 MNHEY and CDR2 SVGAGI. CDR3 size: 15 residues.

The rearrangement links TRBV7-9 to TRBJ1-1; D unresolved. With 4 bases removed from V and 7 bases from J, the gap between germline ends came to 7 bases. From germline, CDR1 is SEHNR and CDR2 FQNEAQ (reference sequence). The CDR3 covers 11 residues. DNA for the CDR3: TGTGCCAGCAGCTCCCCATTTGAAGCTTTCTTT. Protein sequence: CASSSPFEAFF.

In DNA, the CDR3 is TGTGCCTGGAACCAGGGATACGGAGGCTACACCTTC. Translation gives CAWNQGYGGYTF. V is TRBV30 and J is TRBJ1-2; a possible D gene is TRBD1 (5 bases). Germline V gene lookup returns CDR1 GTSNPN and CDR2 SVGIG (reference sequence). Trimming took off 4 bases at V and 8 bases at J, with 14 bases between the two ends. The CDR3 sequence is 12 residues long.

The V gene is TRBV9, the J gene TRBJ2-7; 7 bases are a match to TRBD1. The CDR3 is made up of 13 amino acids. V dropped 3 bases and J dropped 7; count of bases not matched to a gene: 7. Germline assignment: CDR1 SGDLS and CDR2 YYNGEE. This CDR3 reads CASSGQGMEEQYF. CDR3 bases: TGTGCCAGCAGCGGACAGGGTATGGAGGAGCAGTACTTC.

The chain combines TRBV19 with TRBJ1-3, with 10 positions matching TRBD1. The germline CDR1 and CDR2 sequences are LNHDA and SQIVND (reference sequence). The CDR3 length is 16 residues. The trim removed 5 bases at V and 2 bases at J, leaving 6 bases unmatched. Written as DNA, the CDR3 is TGTGCCAGTAGTCCAACCGGGACAGGGGCTGGAAACACCATATATTTT. The encoded protein is CASSPTGTGAGNTIYF.

The count of this clone is one. This chain connects TRBV27 to TRBJ2-3; possible D gene TRBD2, 6 bases. The length of the CDR3 is 17 residues. With 0 bases removed from V and 4 bases from J, the gap between germline ends came to 17 bases. Germline values: CDR1 MNHEY, CDR2 SMNVEV (reference sequence). CDR3 residues: CASSLSVGAGWADTQYF. The CDR3 DNA follows: TGTGCCAGCAGTTTATCGGTGGGTGCGGGGTGGGCAGATACGCAGTATTTT.

The CDR3 DNA is TGTGCCAGCAGCTTACAGCCTAGCGGGGAGCTGTTTTTT. It encodes CASSLQPSGELFF. This chain joins TRBV7-8 and TRBJ2-2; D ambiguous. The ends were cut back, 2 bases at V and 7 bases at J, with 8 bases in the middle. The CDR3 sequence is 13 residues long. Germline V CDR1 and CDR2: SGHVS, FQNEAQ.

The CDR3 DNA reads as TGTGCCAGCTCACCCCCGGGGGAGATCTACAATGAGCAGTTCTTC. This translates into CASSPPGEIYNEQFF. This chain connects TRBV18 to TRBJ2-1, with a possible D match to TRBD2 (6 bases). This CDR3 has 15 amino acids. Trimming removed 3 bases at V and 3 bases at J, with 12 bases between. Germline values: CDR1 KGHSH, CDR2 LQKENI.

The chain employs TRBV6-1 and TRBJ2-3, with 8 positions matching TRBD2. This CDR3 region has 17 residues. CDR1 is MNHNS, CDR2 SASEGT, per germline. Trimming took 8 bases from V and 2 from J; bases not matched to a gene: 15. CDR3 nucleotides: TGTGCCAGCCGTGGACTTAAGGCTAGCGGGTACACAGATACGCAGTATTTT. This gives the protein CASRGLKASGYTDTQYF.

V gene TRBV6-7 combines with J gene TRBJ1-5; no firm D call. Being an ORF, TRBV6-7 has a function that is uncertain. Trimming took off 0 bases at V and 1 base at J, with 10 bases between the two ends. This CDR3 is 16 amino acids long. Here the CDR3 reads CASSYSGCGSNQPQHF. The CDR3 nucleotides read TGTGCCAGCAGTTACTCGGGATGTGGGAGCAATCAGCCCCAGCATTTT.

This rearrangement joins TRBV7-6 to TRBJ2-2; TRBD1 is a possible D gene (5 bases). Germline CDR1 SGHVS, CDR2 FNYEAQ. V was pared by 3 bases and J by 0 bases, with 8 bases between. The length of the CDR3 is 15 residues. The CDR3 coding sequence is TGTGCCAGCAGCTTGGGGCGGTCGAACACCGGGGAGCTGTTTTTT. This codes for CASSLGRSNTGELFF.